This T cell receptor (beta chain) was documented in a study of T cell repertoires in cytomegalovirus infection. Trimming cost V 10 bases and J 5 bases, with 23 bases left between them. Per the germline V gene, CDR1 is MNHEY and CDR2 is SMNVEV (reference sequence). The CDR3 spans 16 residues. About this clonotype itself: Antigen: not known. A much larger clonotype is one base distant, so this may be a read error.

Whole-study findings and limits: Identification of carriers of CMV plus the relevant HLA was achieved through cumulative public TCR beta family frequency. Ex vivo responses were dominated by HLA-C-restricted CMV-specific TCR beta clonotypes.

TCRdb redid the calling of the reads with MiXCR, one entry per CDR3 protein. The data hold approximately 910,000 distinct CDR3 sequences, with under 40% observed a single time. Sequenced here: cultured CD8+ T cells from PBMCs, sampled from culture after CMV antigen stimulation. The V call is TRBV27, the J call TRBJ2-2; no clear D gene. This clonotype was obtained from a human donor in good health (CMV status not recorded). Some clones in this sample may be carry-over from other donors' samples. The CDR3 reads CANKFVTGHYTGELFF. The CDR3 DNA follows: TGTGCCAACAAGTTCGTGACCGGCCATTATACCGGGGAGCTGTTTTTT.